This TCR beta chain was documented in a study of shared clonotypes between healthy human individuals. Whole-study findings and limits: Sequencing depth was predicted to influence how clonotypes are shared among donors.

Germline V gene data show CDR1 as SGHVS and CDR2 as FQNEAQ. This CDR3 is 13 amino acids long. Trimming took 5 bases from V and 11 from J, leaving 16 bases between them. Some clones are missing from TCRdb's copy, which holds only in-frame ones; the method was immunoSEQ multiplex PCR. Of roughly 2.2 million clones detected, 85% to 95% appear once; the ten largest clones hold around 0.35%. As regards this clone: Its antigen is unidentified.

The receptor was isolated from a man between 18 and 29 years old in good health. Some clones in this sample may be carry-over from other donors' samples. The material sequenced was naive CD4+ T cells from PBMCs. Sample subset: CD45RA+ positively selected. This chain uses TRBV7-8 with TRBJ2-4; D is unresolved. The chain's CDR3 is CASSPRVAWVQYF. For the CDR3, the DNA is TGTGCCAGCAGCCCCCGGGTGGCATGGGTTCAGTACTTC.